This T cell receptor (beta chain) was documented in a study of Ad26.COV2.S vaccination and SARS-CoV-2 variants. Regarding this clone: Antigen unknown.

The treatment is: around 19 received Ad26.COV2.S at low or high dose, single or two shots; about 5 received placebo; per-sample allocation not given. On day 63 after the first injection, vaccine and placebo recipients gave samples. The administered vaccine (an Ad26 vector) expressed Wuhan-strain SARS-CoV-2 spike. TCRdb's table, derived via immunoSEQ multiplex PCR, lists solely in-frame clones and lacks some. The table has about 420,000 clones, around 87% seen once; the top ten hold approximately 4%. Per the germline V gene, CDR1 is MNHEY and CDR2 is SVGAGI. V was clipped by 2 bases and J by 0 bases, with 8 bases between them. The CDR3 extends over 15 amino acids. Study results and caveats: The placebo group had lower spike-specific TCR breadth than the vaccine recipients did. After vaccination, substantial breadth of spike-specific CD8+ and CD4+ responses was reported.

Sequencing was performed on peripheral blood, taken in a trial of Ad26.COV2.S vaccine versus placebo. The chain combines TRBV6-5 with TRBJ2-1; D gene unclear. This TCR was sampled from a person aged 18 to 59 who received the Ad26.COV2.S COVID-19 vaccine or a placebo. The CDR3 reads CASSYGGSSYNEQFF. The CDR3 coding sequence is TGTGCCAGCAGTTACGGCGGTTCCTCCTACAATGAGCAGTTCTTC.